Below, 24 T cell receptor beta chains from the same sample are listed, as sequenced in a study of T-cell reconstitution after alpha-beta-depleted transplantation in children. Preparation of the TCRbeta library used unique molecular identifiers. TCRdb passed the PCR reads through MiXCR, listing each CDR3 protein once. The sample includes about 460,000 distinct CDR3 sequences, about 12% of them seen just once. The sample consisted of PBMCs from the stem cell graft donor, taken from the stem cell graft. The receptors were gathered from a human donor who donated a stem cell graft to a child with combined immunodeficiency.

This clonotype was recorded many times. This chain joins TRBV12-3 or TRBV12-4 and TRBJ2-7; 14 bases line up with TRBD2. This CDR3 is 15 amino acids long. The trim removed 5 bases at V and 2 bases at J, leaving 2 bases unmatched. CDR3 sequence (DNA): TGTGCCAGCAGTCAGACTAGCGGGGGGGCCTACGAGCAGTACTTC. It specifies CASSQTSGGAYEQYF.

This clonotype has a handful of counts. The chain joins TRBV7-6 to TRBJ2-7; unclear D gene. V lost 1 base and J 0 bases, leaving 13 bases between the germline ends. The CDR3 is 16 residues long. Germline CDR1 is SGHVS and CDR2 is FNYEAQ. The CDR3 coding sequence is TGTGCCAGCAGCTTAGACCCTGGTGGGGTCTCCTACGAGCAGTACTTC. Protein sequence: CASSLDPGGVSYEQYF. Supplemented by reference TRBV7-6 and TRBJ2-7, the full variable domain reads GAGVSQSPRYKVTKRGQDVALRCDPISGHVSLYWYRQALGQGPEFLTYFNYEAQQDKSGLPNDRFSAERPEGSISTLTIQRTEQRDSAMYRCASSLDPGGVSYEQYFGPGTRLTVT.

This clonotype has only a few counts. CDR3 amino acids: CASSPDRDSSYNEQFF. The CDR3 DNA sequence: TGTGCCAGCAGCCCCGACAGGGATTCATCCTACAATGAGCAGTTCTTC. The chain employs TRBV14 and TRBJ2-1, with 7 bases that match TRBD1. Losses at the gene ends were 4 bases for V and 1 base for J; bases not matched to a gene: 7. CDR1 SGHDN and CDR2 FVKESK come from the germline V gene. The CDR3 extends over 16 amino acids.

Comments on this clonotype: A read error may produce the germline difference seen at one junction end. The chain links TRBV29-1 to TRBJ2-7; no clear D. The CDR3 is made up of 12 amino acids. Germline V gene data show CDR1 as SQVTM and CDR2 as ANQGSEA. The CDR3 reads CSVMGSTYGQYF. In DNA form, the CDR3 reads TGCAGCGTTATGGGCTCTACCTACGGGCAGTACTTC.

This clonotype was recorded many times. The chain couples TRBV7-8 to TRBJ2-2; D is possibly TRBD2 (6 bases). Germline V gene lookup returns CDR1 SGHVS and CDR2 FQNEAQ. There are 14 residues in the CDR3. V lost 6 bases and J 7 bases, leaving 15 bases between the germline ends. CDR3 DNA sequence: TGTGCCAGCAGGCTAGGCGGGGCAGTCGGGGAGCTGTTTTTT. Amino acid sequence: CASRLGGAVGELFF.

This clonotype was seen more than once but under ten times. This chain links TRBV12-3 or TRBV12-4 with TRBJ2-2; 7 bases align to TRBD2. The CDR3 runs to 14 residues. The ends lost 4 bases at V and 3 bases at J; junction bases unmatched: 2. The chain's CDR3 is CASSWLADTGELFF. CDR3 DNA: TGTGCCAGCAGTTGGCTAGCGGACACCGGGGAGCTGTTTTTT.

There are a few counts of this clonotype. The chain is built from TRBV6-5 and TRBJ2-7, with 9 bases aligning to TRBD1. The V and J ends lost 11 bases and 3 bases, in that order; junction bases with no gene match: 5. This CDR3 comprises 12 residues. CDR1 and CDR2 from the germline V gene are MNHEY and SVGAGI. This CDR3 reads CAGDRELYEQYF. The CDR3 DNA follows: TGTGCCGGGGACAGGGAACTCTACGAGCAGTACTTC.

This clonotype was seen only a few times. The chain employs TRBV20-1 and TRBJ2-5; 15 bases fit TRBD2. This CDR3 has 16 residues. Looked up from germline, CDR1 is DFQATT and CDR2 is SNEGSKA (reference sequence). V lost 7 bases to trimming and J lost 3 bases; unmatched junction nucleotides: 9. Written as DNA, the CDR3 is TGCAGTGGGACTAGCGGGGGGGGTTGGCGAAAAGAGACCCAGTACTTC. This sequence encodes CSGTSGGGWRKETQYF.

V gene TRBV20-1 combines with J gene TRBJ2-2; 9 bases agree with TRBD2. The CDR3 contains 16 residues. Germline V lookup: CDR1 DFQATT, CDR2 SNEGSKA (reference sequence). V gave up 3 bases and J gave up 1 base; unmatched junction bases: 6. The CDR3 bases are TGCAGTGCTAGGCCGTTGCGGGGGGGGAACACCGGGGAGCTGTTTTTT. Its protein product is CSARPLRGGNTGELFF.

This clonotype was picked up a small number of times. V is TRBV5-6 and J is TRBJ2-2; 10 bases fit TRBD2. The CDR3 runs 17 residues. CDR1 and CDR2 (germline): SGHDT, YYEEEE. V shed 2 bases and J 3 bases; nucleotides not matched to a gene: 7. CDR3 sequence reads: CASSLGLAGADTGELFF. The CDR3 DNA follows: TGTGCCAGCAGCTTAGGCCTAGCGGGAGCGGACACCGGGGAGCTGTTTTTT.

This clonotype was observed many times. The rearrangement joins TRBV3-1 to TRBJ1-2; D is unclear. This CDR3 has 14 residues. V was pared by 1 base and J by 2 bases, with 8 bases between. The germline V gene has CDR1 LGHDT and CDR2 YNNKEL (reference sequence). CDR3: CASSQGGGNYGYTF. The CDR3 coding sequence is TGTGCCAGCAGCCAAGGTGGAGGCAACTATGGCTACACCTTC.

A few counts support this clonotype. The gene calls are TRBV6-5 and TRBJ2-5, with D possibly matching TRBD2 (7 bases). This CDR3 is built from 12 residues. The germline CDR1 and CDR2 sequences are MNHEY and SVGAGI. The V gene lost 8 bases and the J gene lost 5 bases, with 12 bases spanning the gap. The CDR3 DNA sequence: TGTGCCAGCGGAGGGGGGGCGGAGACCCAGTACTTC. It translates to CASGGGAETQYF.

This chain uses TRBV5-1 with TRBJ2-2, with D uncertain. This CDR3 has 19 amino acids. Looked up from germline, CDR1 is SGHRS and CDR2 is YFSETQ. Trimming left V 0 bases short and J 0 bases short, with 18 bases between. The CDR3 here is CASSLVPRVYDSNTGELFF. The DNA for the CDR3 is TGCGCCAGCAGCTTGGTGCCAAGGGTCTACGACTCGAACACCGGGGAGCTGTTTTTT. The full variable domain, its missing parts supplied by reference TRBV5-1 and TRBJ2-2, is KAGVTQTPRYLIKTRGQQVTLSCSPISGHRSVSWYQQTPGQGLQFLFEYFSETQRNKGNFPGRFSGRQFSNSRSEMNVSTLELGDSALYLCASSLVPRVYDSNTGELFFGEGSRLTVL.

This clonotype was picked up many times. This chain links TRBV12-3 or TRBV12-4 with TRBJ2-3, with a weak D call TRBD1 (5 bases). V was cut by 5 bases and J by 4 bases, with 7 bases left in between. This CDR3 has 12 residues. The CDR3: CASSPTADTQYF. The CDR3 nucleotides read TGTGCCAGCAGTCCGACAGCAGATACGCAGTATTTT.

The rearrangement joins TRBV10-3 to TRBJ2-3; the D gene is possibly TRBD2 (6 bases). V lost 7 bases and J 2 bases, leaving 16 bases between the germline ends. Germline V CDR1 and CDR2: ENHRY, SYGVKD. The CDR3 sequence is 15 residues long. Here the CDR3 DNA reads TGTGCCATCACCTCCGGGACTCCAGACACAGATACGCAGTATTTT. Residues: CAITSGTPDTDTQYF.

This chain joins TRBV20-1 and TRBJ2-2; D possibly corresponds to TRBD1 (6 bases). The CDR3 loop spans 13 amino acids. The germline V gene encodes CDR1 DFQATT and CDR2 SNEGSKA (reference sequence). With 3 bases removed from V and 2 bases from J, the gap between germline ends came to 7 bases. The CDR3 DNA reads TGCAGTGCTAGCAGGGGAAACACCGGGGAGCTGTTTTTT. It translates to CSASRGNTGELFF.

The table lists this clonotype with a few counts. The gene calls are TRBV5-1 and TRBJ1-4; tentatively, D is TRBD1 (6 bases). The CDR3 is 17 residues long. CDR1 SGHRS and CDR2 YFSETQ come from the germline V gene. Trimming removed 2 bases at V and 8 bases at J, with 22 bases between. CDR3 in DNA: TGCGCCAGCAGCTTCTCGGCGTTGGGGGCCGCCGACGAAAAACTGTTTTTT. Its translation is CASSFSALGAADEKLFF.

V gene TRBV27 combines with J gene TRBJ1-1, with unresolved D. From germline, CDR1 is MNHEY and CDR2 SMNVEV (reference sequence). The CDR3 is made up of 14 amino acids. The V gene lost 5 bases and the J gene lost 0 bases, with 10 bases spanning the gap. CDR3 residues: CASSPYLMNTEAFF. CDR3 DNA sequence: TGTGCCAGCAGTCCGTACCTTATGAACACTGAAGCTTTCTTT.

This clonotype was picked up many times. CDR3 sequence (DNA): TGTGCCAGCTCTTCGACTTTGCCCTACGAGCAGTACTTC. This codes for CASSSTLPYEQYF. The V call is TRBV27, the J call TRBJ2-7; D unclear. The CDR3 totals 13 residues. Germline CDR1 reads MNHEY; CDR2 reads SMNVEV (reference sequence). V was clipped by 8 bases and J by 2 bases, with 13 bases between them.

This clonotype has at least ten counts. The rearrangement joins TRBV24-1 to TRBJ2-3; 9 bases map to TRBD2. The germline V gene has CDR1 KGHDR and CDR2 SFDVKD. This CDR3 region has 19 residues. Trimming at V came to 1 base and at J to 0 bases, leaving 10 bases not matched to a gene. The CDR3, as DNA: TGTGCCACCAGTGATTTTCAGGGACTAGCAGTGACTAGCACAGATACGCAGTATTTT. Amino acids: CATSDFQGLAVTSTDTQYF.

This clonotype was recorded a few times. The rearrangement links TRBV6-1 to TRBJ1-5, with 7 bases lining up with TRBD1. The germline CDR1 and CDR2 sequences are MNHNS and SASEGT. After removal of 6 bases from V and 0 bases from J, the junction contained 11 bases not matched to a gene. The CDR3 consists of 17 residues. This chain's CDR3 is CASSSFRDSHSNQPQHF. CDR3 bases: TGTGCCAGCAGCTCCTTCCGGGACAGCCATAGCAATCAGCCCCAGCATTTT.

This clonotype came up many times. The chain recombines TRBV2 with TRBJ2-1, with 9 bases matching TRBD2. Germline values: CDR1 SNHLY, CDR2 FYNNEI. Losses at the gene ends were 4 bases for V and 8 bases for J; bases not matched to a gene: 6. The CDR3 sequence is 14 residues long. This CDR3 reads CASSARGGSYEQFF. CDR3 coding DNA: TGTGCCAGCAGTGCGCGGGGGGGCTCGTATGAGCAGTTCTTC.

This clonotype was recorded a few times. V usage is TRBV28 and J usage is TRBJ2-3, with TRBD2 identical over 10 bases. This CDR3 contains 17 residues. V gave up 2 bases and J gave up 7 bases; unmatched junction bases: 12. Germline V gene data show CDR1 as MDHEN and CDR2 as SYDVKM. The CDR3 coding sequence is TGTGCCAGCAGTTTAAGTAGCCTAGCGGGAGTCGGGAATACGCAGTATTTT. Its protein product is CASSLSSLAGVGNTQYF.

There are a few counts of this clonotype. This sequence joins TRBV7-6 and TRBJ2-7, with 7 nucleotides matching TRBD1. V was clipped by 5 bases and J by 3 bases; unmatched bases: 1. The V gene's germline CDR1 is SGHVS and CDR2 FNYEAQ. There are 12 residues in the CDR3. This CDR3 reads CASSGTDYEQYF. DNA for the CDR3: TGTGCCAGCAGCGGGACAGACTACGAGCAGTACTTC. Supplemented by reference TRBV7-6 and TRBJ2-7, the full variable domain reads GAGVSQSPRYKVTKRGQDVALRCDPISGHVSLYWYRQALGQGPEFLTYFNYEAQQDKSGLPNDRFSAERPEGSISTLTIQRTEQRDSAMYRCASSGTDYEQYFGPGTRLTVT.